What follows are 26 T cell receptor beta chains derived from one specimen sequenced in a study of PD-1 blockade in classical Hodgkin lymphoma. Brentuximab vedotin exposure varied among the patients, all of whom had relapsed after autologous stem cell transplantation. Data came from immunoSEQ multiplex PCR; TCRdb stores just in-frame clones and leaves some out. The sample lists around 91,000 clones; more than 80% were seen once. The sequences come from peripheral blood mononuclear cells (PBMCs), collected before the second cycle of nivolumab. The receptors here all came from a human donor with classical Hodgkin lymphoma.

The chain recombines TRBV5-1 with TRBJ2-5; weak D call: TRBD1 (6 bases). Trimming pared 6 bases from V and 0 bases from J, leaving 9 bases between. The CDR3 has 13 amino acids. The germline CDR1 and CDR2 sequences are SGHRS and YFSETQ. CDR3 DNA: TGCGCCAGCATGGGACAAAACCAAGAGACCCAGTACTTC. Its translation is CASMGQNQETQYF.

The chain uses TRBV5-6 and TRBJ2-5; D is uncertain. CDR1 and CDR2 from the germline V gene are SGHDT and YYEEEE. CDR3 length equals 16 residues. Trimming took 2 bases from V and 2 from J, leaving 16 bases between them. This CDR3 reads CASSFPGRVQQETQYF. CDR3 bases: TGTGCCAGCAGCTTTCCCGGACGGGTACAGCAAGAGACCCAGTACTTC. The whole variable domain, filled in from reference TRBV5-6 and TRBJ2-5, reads DAGVTQSPTHLIKTRGQQVTLRCSPKSGHDTVSWYQQALGQGPQFIFQYYEEEERQRGNFPDRFSGHQFPNYSSELNVNALLLGDSALYLCASSFPGRVQQETQYFGPGTRLLVL.

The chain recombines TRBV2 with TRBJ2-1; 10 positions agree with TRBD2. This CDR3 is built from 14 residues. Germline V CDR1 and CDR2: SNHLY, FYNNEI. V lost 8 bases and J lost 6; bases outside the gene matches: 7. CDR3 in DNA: TGTGCCAGCCTTTACGGGACTAGCGTCAATGAGCAGTTCTTC. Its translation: CASLYGTSVNEQFF. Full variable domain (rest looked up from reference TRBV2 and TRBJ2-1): EPEVTQTPSHQVTQMGQEVILRCVPISNHLYFYWYRQILGQKVEFLVSFYNNEISEKSEIFDDQFSVERPDGSNFTLKIRSTKLEDSAMYFCASLYGTSVNEQFFGPGTRLTVL.

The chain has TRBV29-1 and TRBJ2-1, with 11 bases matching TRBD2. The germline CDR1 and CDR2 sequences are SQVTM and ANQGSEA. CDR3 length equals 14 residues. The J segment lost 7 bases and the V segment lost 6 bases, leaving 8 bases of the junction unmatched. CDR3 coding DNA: TGCAGCGTGGCGATAGCGGGAGGGCAGAATGAGCAGTTCTTC. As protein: CSVAIAGGQNEQFF.

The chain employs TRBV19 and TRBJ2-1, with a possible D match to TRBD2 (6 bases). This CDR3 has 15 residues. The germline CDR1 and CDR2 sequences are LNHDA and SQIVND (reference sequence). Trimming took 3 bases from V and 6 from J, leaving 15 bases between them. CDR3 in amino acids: CASSILGLGINEQFF. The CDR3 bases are TGTGCCAGTAGTATCCTGGGACTGGGGATCAATGAGCAGTTCTTC. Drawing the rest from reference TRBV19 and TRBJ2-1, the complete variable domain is DGGITQSPKYLFRKEGQNVTLSCEQNLNHDAMYWYRQDPGQGLRLIYYSQIVNDFQKGDIAEGYSVSREKKESFPLTVTSAQKNPTAFYLCASSILGLGINEQFFGPGTRLTVL.

The CDR3 region is CASSHPRNTEAFF. CDR3 DNA: TGCGCCAGCTCCCACCCACGGAACACTGAAGCTTTCTTT. The chain employs TRBV5-1 and TRBJ1-1; no firm D call. The CDR3 is 13 amino acids. The V end was cut by 7 bases, the J end by 1 base, with 11 bases between. CDR1 and CDR2 from the germline V gene are SGHRS and YFSETQ.

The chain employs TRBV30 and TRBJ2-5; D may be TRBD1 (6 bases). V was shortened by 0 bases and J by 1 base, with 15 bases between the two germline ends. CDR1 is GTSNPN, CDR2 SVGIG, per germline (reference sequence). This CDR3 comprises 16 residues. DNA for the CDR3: TGTGCCTGGAGTGTAGGCGCCCAGGGGTCCCAAGAGACCCAGTACTTC. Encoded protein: CAWSVGAQGSQETQYF.

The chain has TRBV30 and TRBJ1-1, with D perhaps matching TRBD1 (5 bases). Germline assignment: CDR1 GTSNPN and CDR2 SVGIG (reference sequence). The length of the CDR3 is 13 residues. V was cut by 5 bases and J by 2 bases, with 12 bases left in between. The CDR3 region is CAWSWGVNTEAFF. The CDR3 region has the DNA TGTGCCTGGTCGTGGGGGGTTAACACTGAAGCTTTCTTT. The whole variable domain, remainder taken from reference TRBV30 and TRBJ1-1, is SQTIHQWPATLVQPVGSPLSLECTVEGTSNPNLYWYRQAAGRGLQLLFYSVGIGQISSEVPQNLSASRPQDRQFILSSKKLLLSDSGFYLCAWSWGVNTEAFFGQGTRLTVV.

CDR3 in amino acids: CASSLEPGQTQYF. The CDR3 DNA sequence: TGCGCCAGCAGCTTGGAACCGGGGCAGACCCAGTACTTC. V gene TRBV5-1 combines with J gene TRBJ2-5; the D call may be TRBD1 or TRBD2 (5 bases each). Germline V lookup: CDR1 SGHRS, CDR2 YFSETQ. The CDR3 has 13 amino acids. V shed 0 bases and J shed 6 bases, with 9 bases lying between them.

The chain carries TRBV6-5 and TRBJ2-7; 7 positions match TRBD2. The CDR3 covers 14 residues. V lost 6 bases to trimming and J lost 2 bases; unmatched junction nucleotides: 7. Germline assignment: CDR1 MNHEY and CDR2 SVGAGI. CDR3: CASREPGLPYEQYF. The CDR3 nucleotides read TGTGCCAGCAGGGAACCGGGACTACCCTACGAGCAGTACTTC.

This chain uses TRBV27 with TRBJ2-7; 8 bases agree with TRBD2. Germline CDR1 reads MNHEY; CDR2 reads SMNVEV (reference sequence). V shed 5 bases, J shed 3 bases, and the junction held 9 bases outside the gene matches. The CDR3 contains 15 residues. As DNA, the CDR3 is TGTGCCAGCAGTCCCGGGGGGGGCGCAGGCTACGAGCAGTACTTC. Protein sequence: CASSPGGGAGYEQYF.

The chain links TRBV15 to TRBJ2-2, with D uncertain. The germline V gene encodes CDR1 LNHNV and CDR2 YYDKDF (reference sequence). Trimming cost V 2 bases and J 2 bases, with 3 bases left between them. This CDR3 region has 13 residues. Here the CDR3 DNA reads TGTGCCACCAGCAGACCCAACACCGGGGAGCTGTTTTTT. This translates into CATSRPNTGELFF.

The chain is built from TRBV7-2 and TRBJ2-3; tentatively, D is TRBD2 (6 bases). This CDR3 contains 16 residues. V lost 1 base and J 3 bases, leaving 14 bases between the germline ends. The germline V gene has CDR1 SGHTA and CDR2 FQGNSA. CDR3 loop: CASSLDRAGTTDTQYF. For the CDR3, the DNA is TGTGCCAGCAGCTTAGATCGGGCGGGGACGACAGATACGCAGTATTTT.

The CDR3: CASSILGAGELFF. For the CDR3, the DNA is TGTGCCAGTAGTATATTAGGGGCCGGGGAGCTGTTTTTT. V gene TRBV19 combines with J gene TRBJ2-2; weak D call: TRBD1 (5 bases). Germline CDR1 reads LNHDA; CDR2 reads SQIVND (reference sequence). The V end was cut by 2 bases, the J end by 6 bases, with 7 bases between. CDR3 size: 13 residues. Based on the CDR3 plus reference TRBV19 and TRBJ2-2, the full variable domain is DGGITQSPKYLFRKEGQNVTLSCEQNLNHDAMYWYRQDPGQGLRLIYYSQIVNDFQKGDIAEGYSVSREKKESFPLTVTSAQKNPTAFYLCASSILGAGELFFGEGSRLTVL.

This chain's CDR3 is CSAGLRVFDNEQFF. As DNA, the CDR3 is TGCAGCGCTGGACTCAGGGTATTTGACAATGAGCAGTTCTTC. The chain recombines TRBV29-1 with TRBJ2-1; D is perhaps TRBD1 or TRBD2 (5 bases each). Trimming cost V 7 bases and J 5 bases, with 18 bases left between them. From germline, CDR1 is SQVTM and CDR2 ANQGSEA. The CDR3 covers 14 residues.

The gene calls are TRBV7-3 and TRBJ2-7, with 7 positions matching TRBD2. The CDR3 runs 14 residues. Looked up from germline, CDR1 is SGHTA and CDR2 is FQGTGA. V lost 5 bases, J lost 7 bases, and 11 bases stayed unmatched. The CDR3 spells CASSLMTSLYEQYF. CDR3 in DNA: TGTGCCAGCAGCCTGATGACTAGCCTATATGAGCAGTACTTC.

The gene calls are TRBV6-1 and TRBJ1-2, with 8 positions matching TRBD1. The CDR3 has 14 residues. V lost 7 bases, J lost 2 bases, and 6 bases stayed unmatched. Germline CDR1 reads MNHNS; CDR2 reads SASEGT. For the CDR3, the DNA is TGTGCCAGCATACAGACAGGGGTAAACTATGGCTACACCTTC. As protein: CASIQTGVNYGYTF.

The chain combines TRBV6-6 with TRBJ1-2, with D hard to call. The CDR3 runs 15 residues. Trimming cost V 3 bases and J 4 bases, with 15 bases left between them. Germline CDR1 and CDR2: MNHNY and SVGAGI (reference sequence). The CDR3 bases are TGTGCCAGCAGTTATGACCTGCCCAATTTCTATGGCTACACCTTC. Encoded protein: CASSYDLPNFYGYTF.

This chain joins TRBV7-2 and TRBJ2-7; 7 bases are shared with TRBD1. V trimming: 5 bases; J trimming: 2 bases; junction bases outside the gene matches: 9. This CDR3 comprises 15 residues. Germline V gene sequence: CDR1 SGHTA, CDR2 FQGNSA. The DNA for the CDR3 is TGTGCCAGCAGCCGGGACAGTTTCCTCACCTACGAGCAGTACTTC. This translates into CASSRDSFLTYEQYF.

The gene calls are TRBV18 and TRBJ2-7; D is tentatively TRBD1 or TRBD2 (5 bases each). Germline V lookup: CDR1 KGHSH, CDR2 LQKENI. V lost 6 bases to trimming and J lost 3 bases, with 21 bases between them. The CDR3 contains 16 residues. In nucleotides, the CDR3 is TGTGCCAGCTCCCGCACCGTGGGGGAAGCCCTCTACGAGCAGTACTTC. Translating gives CASSRTVGEALYEQYF.

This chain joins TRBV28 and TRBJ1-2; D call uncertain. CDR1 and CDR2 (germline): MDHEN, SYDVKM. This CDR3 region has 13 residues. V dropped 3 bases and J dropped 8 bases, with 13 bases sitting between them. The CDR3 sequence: CASSFASPIGYTF. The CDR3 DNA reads TGTGCCAGCAGTTTTGCATCGCCTATAGGCTACACCTTC.

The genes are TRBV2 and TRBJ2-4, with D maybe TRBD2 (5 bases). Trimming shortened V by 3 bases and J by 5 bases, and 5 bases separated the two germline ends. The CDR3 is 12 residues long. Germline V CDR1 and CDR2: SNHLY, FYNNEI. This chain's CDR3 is CASSERENIQYF. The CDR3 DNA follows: TGTGCCAGCAGTGAGAGGGAAAACATTCAGTACTTC.

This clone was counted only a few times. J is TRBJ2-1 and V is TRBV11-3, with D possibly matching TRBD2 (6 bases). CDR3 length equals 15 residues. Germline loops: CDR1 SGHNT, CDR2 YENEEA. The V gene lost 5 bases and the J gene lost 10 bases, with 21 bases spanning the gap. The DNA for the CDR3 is TGTGCCAGCAGCCCCACCGGGGGAGCTGGAGGGGAGCAGTTCTTC. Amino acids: CASSPTGGAGGEQFF.

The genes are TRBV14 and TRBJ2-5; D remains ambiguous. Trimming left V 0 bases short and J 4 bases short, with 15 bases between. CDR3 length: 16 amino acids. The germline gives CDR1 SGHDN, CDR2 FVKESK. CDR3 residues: CASSQEWGRTGETQYF. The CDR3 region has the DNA TGTGCCAGCAGCCAAGAATGGGGAAGGACCGGAGAGACCCAGTACTTC. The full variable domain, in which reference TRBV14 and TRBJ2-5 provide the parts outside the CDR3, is EAGVTQFPSHSVIEKGQTVTLRCDPISGHDNLYWYRRVMGKEIKFLLHFVKESKQDESGMPNNRFLAERTGGTYSTLKVQPAELEDSGVYFCASSQEWGRTGETQYFGPGTRLLVL.

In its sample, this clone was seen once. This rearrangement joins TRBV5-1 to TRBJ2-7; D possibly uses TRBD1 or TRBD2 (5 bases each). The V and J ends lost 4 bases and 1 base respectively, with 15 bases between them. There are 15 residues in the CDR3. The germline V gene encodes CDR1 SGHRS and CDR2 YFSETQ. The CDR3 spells CASSPGTHPSYEQYF. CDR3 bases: TGCGCCAGCAGCCCCGGGACGCATCCGTCCTACGAGCAGTACTTC.

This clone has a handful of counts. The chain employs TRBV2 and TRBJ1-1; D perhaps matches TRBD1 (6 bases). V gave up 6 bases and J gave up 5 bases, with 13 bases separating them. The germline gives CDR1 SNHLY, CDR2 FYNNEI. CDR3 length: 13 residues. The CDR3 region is CASRGRGYTEAFF. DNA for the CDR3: TGTGCCAGCAGGGGCAGGGGCTATACTGAAGCTTTCTTT.